This TCR beta chain came from a study of glioma-infiltrating T cells. The CDR3 runs to 21 residues. Germline V gene lookup returns CDR1 SGHVS and CDR2 FQNEAQ. The trim removed 2 bases at V and 0 bases at J, leaving 15 bases unmatched. Findings and limits, study-wide: Tissue-blood divergence was below expectation in non-neoplastic patients, above in gliomas. Tissue and blood shared very few CDR3 sequences.

This clonotype was picked up many times. The antigen is not known. Using RNA template, CDR3s of TCR alpha and beta were amplified with iRepertoire arm-PCR. One-step reverse transcription and amplification started from about 100-400 ng of tissue mRNA or PBMC total RNA. MiXCR, applied by TCRdb to the multiplex PCR reads, yields one record per CDR3 protein. The sample yields around 93,000 distinct CDR3 sequences, approximately 39% seen once. Material: glioma tissue, nonneoplastic brain tissue, or PBMCs (not recorded which). V usage is TRBV7-8 and J usage is TRBJ1-3, with 11 bases identical to TRBD1. This receptor was taken from a human donor with low-grade glioma or glioblastoma, undergoing nonglioma brain surgery, or in good health (not recorded which). CDR3: CASSLLFEDRGHPSSGNTIYF. Here the CDR3 DNA reads TGTGCCAGCAGCTTATTATTTGAGGACAGGGGGCACCCATCCTCTGGAAACACCATATATTTT. The whole variable domain, filled in from reference TRBV7-8 and TRBJ1-3, reads GAGVSQSPRYKVAKRGQDVALRCDPISGHVSLFWYQQALGQGPEFLTYFQNEAQLDKSGLPSDRFFAERPEGSVSTLKIQRTQQEDSAVYLCASSLLFEDRGHPSSGNTIYFGEGSWLTVV.